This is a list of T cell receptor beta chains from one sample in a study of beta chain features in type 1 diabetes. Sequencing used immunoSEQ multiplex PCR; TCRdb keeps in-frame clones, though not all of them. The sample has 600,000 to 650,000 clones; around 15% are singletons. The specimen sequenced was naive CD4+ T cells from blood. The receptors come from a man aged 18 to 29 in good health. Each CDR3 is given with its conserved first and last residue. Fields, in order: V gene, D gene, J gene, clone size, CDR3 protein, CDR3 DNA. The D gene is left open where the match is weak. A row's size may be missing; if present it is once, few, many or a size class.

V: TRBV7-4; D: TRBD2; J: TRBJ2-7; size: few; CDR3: CARPGTSGPSSYEQYF; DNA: TGTGCCAGGCCTGGGACTAGCGGGCCAAGCTCCTACGAGCAGTACTTC
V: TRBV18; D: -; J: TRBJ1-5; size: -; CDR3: CASSPFIRGLDSNQPQHF; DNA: TGTGCCAGCTCACCCTTCATCCGGGGCCTTGATAGCAATCAGCCCCAGCATTTT
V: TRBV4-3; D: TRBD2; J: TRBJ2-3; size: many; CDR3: CASSRAGIAGADTQYF; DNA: TGCGCCAGCAGCCGGGCGGGGATAGCGGGAGCAGATACGCAGTATTTT
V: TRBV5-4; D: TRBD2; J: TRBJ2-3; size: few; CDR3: CASSPSGGREDTQYF; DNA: TGTGCCAGCAGCCCGAGCGGGGGGAGAGAAGATACGCAGTATTTT
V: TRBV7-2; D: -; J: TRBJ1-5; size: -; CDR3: CASRGEVEGRPPQHF; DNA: TGTGCCAGCAGGGGAGAGGTCGAGGGGCGTCCGCCCCAGCATTTT
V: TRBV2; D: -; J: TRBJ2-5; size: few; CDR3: CASREEETQYF; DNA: TGTGCCAGCAGGGAGGAAGAGACCCAGTACTTC
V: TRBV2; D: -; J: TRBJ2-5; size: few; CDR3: CASSEVSRWQETQYF; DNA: TGTGCCAGCAGTGAAGTCAGCCGGTGGCAAGAGACCCAGTACTTC
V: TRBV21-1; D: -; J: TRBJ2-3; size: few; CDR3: CASSKGEDTTSTDTQYF; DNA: TGTGCCAGCAGCAAAGGAGAGGACACCACTAGCACAGATACGCAGTATTTT
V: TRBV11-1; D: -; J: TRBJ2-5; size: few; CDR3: CASSADQETQYF; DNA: TGTGCCAGCAGCGCGGACCAAGAGACCCAGTACTTC
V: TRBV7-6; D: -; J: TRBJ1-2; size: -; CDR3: CASSLGPNYGYTF; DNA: TGTGCCAGCAGCTTGGGGCCGAACTATGGCTACACCTTC
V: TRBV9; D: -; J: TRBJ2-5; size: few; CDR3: CASRRREEETQYF; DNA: TGTGCCAGCAGGCGGCGCGAGGAAGAGACCCAGTACTTC
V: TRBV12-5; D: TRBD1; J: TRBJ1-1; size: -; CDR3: CASGYRTTGRNTEAFF; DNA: TGTGCTAGTGGTTACCGAACGACAGGGAGGAACACTGAAGCTTTCTTT
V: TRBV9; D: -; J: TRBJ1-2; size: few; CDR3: CASSWTGFGGYTF; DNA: TGTGCCAGCAGCTGGACGGGGTTTGGTGGCTACACCTTC
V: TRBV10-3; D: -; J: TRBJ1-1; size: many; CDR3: CATTGSMNTEAFF; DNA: TGTGCCACCACCGGCAGCATGAACACTGAAGCTTTCTTT
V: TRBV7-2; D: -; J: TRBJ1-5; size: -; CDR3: CASSPGHPMPQHF; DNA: TGTGCCAGCAGCCCAGGACACCCGATGCCCCAGCATTTT
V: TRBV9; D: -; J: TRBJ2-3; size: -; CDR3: CASSVGGVGTDTQYF; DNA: TGTGCCAGCAGCGTAGGAGGGGTGGGCACAGATACGCAGTATTTT
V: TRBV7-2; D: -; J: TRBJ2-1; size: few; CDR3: CASSLVGSPYNEQFF; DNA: TGTGCCAGCAGCTTAGTCGGCAGTCCCTACAATGAGCAGTTCTTC
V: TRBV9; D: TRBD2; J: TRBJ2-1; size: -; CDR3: CASSASRTSGRAVNEQFF; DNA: TGTGCCAGCAGCGCGTCTCGTACTAGCGGGAGGGCGGTCAATGAGCAGTTCTTC
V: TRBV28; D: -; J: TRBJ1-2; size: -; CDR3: CASSSPGRGYGYTF; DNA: TGTGCCAGCAGTTCTCCGGGACGGGGTTATGGCTACACCTTC
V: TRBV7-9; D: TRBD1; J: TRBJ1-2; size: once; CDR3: CASSFRGLYGYTF; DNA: TGTGCCAGCAGCTTCAGGGGGCTCTATGGCTACACCTTC
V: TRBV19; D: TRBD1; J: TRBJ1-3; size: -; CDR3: CASTDRTGHSGNTIYF; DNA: TGTGCCAGTACCGATCGGACAGGCCACTCTGGAAACACCATATATTTT
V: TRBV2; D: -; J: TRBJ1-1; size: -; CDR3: CASSENRNTEAFF; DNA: TGTGCCAGCAGTGAAAACAGAAACACTGAAGCTTTCTTT
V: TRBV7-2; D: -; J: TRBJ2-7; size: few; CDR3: CASSLDRGGFGHEQYF; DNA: TGTGCCAGCAGCTTAGACCGAGGGGGATTCGGCCACGAGCAGTACTTC
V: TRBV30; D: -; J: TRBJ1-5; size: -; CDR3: CAWSTRSNQPQHF; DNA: TGTGCCTGGAGTACACGGAGCAATCAGCCCCAGCATTTT
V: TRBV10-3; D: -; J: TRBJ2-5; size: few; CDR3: CAISQQFRETQYF; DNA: TGTGCCATCAGCCAACAGTTTCGAGAGACCCAGTACTTC
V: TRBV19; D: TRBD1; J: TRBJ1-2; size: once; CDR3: CASSRPDRANYGYTF; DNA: TGTGCCAGTAGTAGACCGGACAGGGCTAACTATGGCTACACCTTC
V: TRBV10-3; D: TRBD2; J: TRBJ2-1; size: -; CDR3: CAISTLNGAGGTHEQFF; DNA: TGTGCCATCAGTACTCTGAACGGAGCGGGGGGAACGCATGAGCAGTTCTTC
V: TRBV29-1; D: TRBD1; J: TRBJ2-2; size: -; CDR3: CSVEKRDRGRNTGELFF; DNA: TGCAGCGTTGAAAAGAGGGACAGGGGGCGTAACACCGGGGAGCTGTTTTTT
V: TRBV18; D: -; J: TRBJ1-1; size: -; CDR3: CASSPRMGRAFF; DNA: TGTGCCAGCTCACCACGGATGGGCCGAGCTTTCTTT
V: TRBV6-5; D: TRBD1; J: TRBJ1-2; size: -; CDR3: CASSYSDRAGGYTF; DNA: TGTGCCAGCAGTTACTCGGACAGGGCGGGTGGCTACACCTTC
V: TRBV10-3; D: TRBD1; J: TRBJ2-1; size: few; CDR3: CAIQGDNEQFF; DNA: TGTGCCATCCAGGGGGACAATGAGCAGTTCTTC
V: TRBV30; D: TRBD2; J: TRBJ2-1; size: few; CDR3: CAWRRPGLAGGGQFF; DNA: TGTGCCTGGAGACGCCCGGGACTAGCGGGGGGAGGGCAGTTCTTC
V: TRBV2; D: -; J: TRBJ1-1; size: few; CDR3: CASSGEYEAFF; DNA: TGTGCCAGCAGTGGCGAGTATGAAGCTTTCTTT
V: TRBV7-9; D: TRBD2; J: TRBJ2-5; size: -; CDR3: CASSLAKTSRLQQYF; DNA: TGTGCCAGCAGCTTAGCGAAGACTAGCAGGCTACAGCAGTACTTC
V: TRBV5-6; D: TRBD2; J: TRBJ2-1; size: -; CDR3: CASSSPAGNYNEQFF; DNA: TGTGCCAGCAGCTCCCCAGCGGGGAACTACAATGAGCAGTTCTTC
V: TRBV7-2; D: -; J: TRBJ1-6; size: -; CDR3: CASSHSDRPDPLHF; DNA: TGTGCCAGCAGCCACTCTGACAGACCCGATCCCCTCCACTTT
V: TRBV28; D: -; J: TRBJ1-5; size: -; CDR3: CASSLELGSNQPQHF; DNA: TGTGCCAGCAGTTTAGAATTGGGTAGCAATCAGCCCCAGCATTTT
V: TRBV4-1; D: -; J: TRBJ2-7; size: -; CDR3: CASSQTRRLGAYEQYF; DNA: TGCGCCAGCAGCCAAACCAGGCGACTAGGGGCCTACGAGCAGTACTTC
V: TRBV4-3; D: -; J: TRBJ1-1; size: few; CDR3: CASSQEGGARGTEAFF; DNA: TGCGCCAGCAGCCAAGAGGGCGGGGCCCGAGGGACTGAAGCTTTCTTT
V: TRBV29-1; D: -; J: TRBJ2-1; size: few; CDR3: CSVAQGSSYNEQFF; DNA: TGCAGCGTCGCCCAGGGCAGCTCCTACAATGAGCAGTTCTTC
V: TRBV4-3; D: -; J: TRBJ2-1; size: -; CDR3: CASSQASVGDNEQFF; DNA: TGCGCCAGCAGCCAAGCTTCGGTAGGGGACAATGAGCAGTTCTTC
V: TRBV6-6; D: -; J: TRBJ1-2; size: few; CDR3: CASSSKVANYGYTF; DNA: TGTGCCAGCAGCTCCAAGGTTGCTAACTATGGCTACACCTTC
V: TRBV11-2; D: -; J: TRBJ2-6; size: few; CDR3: CASSPLGVTGANVLTF; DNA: TGTGCCAGCAGCCCATTAGGGGTAACCGGGGCCAACGTCCTGACTTTC
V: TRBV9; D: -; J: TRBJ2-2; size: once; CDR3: CASSFGPGPSNTGELFF; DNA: TGTGCCAGCAGCTTTGGACCTGGGCCCAGCAACACCGGGGAGCTGTTTTTT
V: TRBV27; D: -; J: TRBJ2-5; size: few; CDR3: CASSFWAWGRETQYF; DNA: TGTGCCAGCAGTTTTTGGGCCTGGGGCCGAGAGACCCAGTACTTC
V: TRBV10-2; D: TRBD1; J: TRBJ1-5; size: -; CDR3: CASSQGQVVNQPQHF; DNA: TGCGCCAGCAGCCAGGGACAGGTGGTAAATCAGCCCCAGCATTTT
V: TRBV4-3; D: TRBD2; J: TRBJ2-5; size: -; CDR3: CASSQESSGGPTQETQYF; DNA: TGCGCCAGCAGCCAAGAGTCGAGCGGGGGACCCACCCAAGAGACCCAGTACTTC
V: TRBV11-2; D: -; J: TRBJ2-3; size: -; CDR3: CASSLESGGTQYF; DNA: TGTGCCAGCAGCTTAGAGTCCGGGGGTACGCAGTATTTT
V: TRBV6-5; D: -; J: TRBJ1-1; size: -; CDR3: CASSPVQIPTEAFF; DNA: TGTGCCAGCAGTCCCGTGCAGATTCCCACTGAAGCTTTCTTT
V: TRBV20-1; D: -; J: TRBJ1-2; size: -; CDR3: CSSSLRIGYTF; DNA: TGCAGTTCTTCCCTAAGGATTGGCTACACCTTC
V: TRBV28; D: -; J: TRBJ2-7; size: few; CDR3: CASSYSGTNYEQYF; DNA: TGTGCCAGCAGCTACTCGGGGACGAACTACGAGCAGTACTTC
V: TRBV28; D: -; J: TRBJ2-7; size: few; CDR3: CASGGLYEQYF; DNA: TGTGCCAGCGGAGGGCTCTACGAGCAGTACTTC